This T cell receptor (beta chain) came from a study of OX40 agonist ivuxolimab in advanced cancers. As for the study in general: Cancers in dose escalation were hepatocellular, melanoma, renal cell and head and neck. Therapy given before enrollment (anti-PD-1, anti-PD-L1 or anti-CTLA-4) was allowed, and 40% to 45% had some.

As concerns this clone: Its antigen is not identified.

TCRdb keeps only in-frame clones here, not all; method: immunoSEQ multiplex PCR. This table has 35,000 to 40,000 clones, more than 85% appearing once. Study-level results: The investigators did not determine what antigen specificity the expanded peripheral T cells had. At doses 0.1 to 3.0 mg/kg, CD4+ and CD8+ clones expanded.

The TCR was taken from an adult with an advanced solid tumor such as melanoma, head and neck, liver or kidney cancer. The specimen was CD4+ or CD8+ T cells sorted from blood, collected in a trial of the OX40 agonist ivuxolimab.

CDR3 residues: CASSPNSRNTEAFF. CDR3 nucleotides: TGTGCCAGCAGCCCTAACAGCCGGAACACTGAAGCTTTCTTT. The gene calls are TRBV9 and TRBJ1-1; D not resolved. The CDR3 contains 14 residues. From germline, CDR1 is SGDLS and CDR2 YYNGEE. Trimming shortened V by 4 bases and J by 1 base, and 11 bases separated the two germline ends.